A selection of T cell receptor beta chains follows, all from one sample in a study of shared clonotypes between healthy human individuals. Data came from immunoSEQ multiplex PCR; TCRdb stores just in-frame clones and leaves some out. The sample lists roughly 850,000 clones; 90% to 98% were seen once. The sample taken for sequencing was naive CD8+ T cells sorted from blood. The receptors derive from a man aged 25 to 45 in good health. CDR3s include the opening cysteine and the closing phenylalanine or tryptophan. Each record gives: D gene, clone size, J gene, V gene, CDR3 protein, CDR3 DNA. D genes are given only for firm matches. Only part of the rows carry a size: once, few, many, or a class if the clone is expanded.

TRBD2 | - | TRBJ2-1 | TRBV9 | CASSVGAGVLNEQFF | TGTGCCAGCAGCGTAGGGGCGGGAGTCCTAAATGAGCAGTTCTTC
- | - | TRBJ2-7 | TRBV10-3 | CAISGRGPYEQYF | TGTGCCATCTCGGGCAGGGGTCCCTACGAGCAGTACTTC
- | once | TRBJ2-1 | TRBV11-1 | CASSLGTLLSYNEQFF | TGTGCCAGCAGCTTAGGGACTTTACTATCTTACAATGAGCAGTTCTTC
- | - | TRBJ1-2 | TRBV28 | CASRETGGDGYTF | TGTGCCAGCAGAGAGACAGGAGGAGATGGCTACACCTTC
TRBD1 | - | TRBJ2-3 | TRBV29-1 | CSAHQFDRGVDTQYF | TGCAGCGCCCACCAATTTGACAGGGGGGTAGATACGCAGTATTTT
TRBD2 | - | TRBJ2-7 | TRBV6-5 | CASSYSGLGMDEQYF | TGTGCCAGCAGTTACTCGGGACTAGGAATGGACGAGCAGTACTTC
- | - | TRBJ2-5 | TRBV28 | CASSVGQKVQETQYF | TGTGCCAGCAGTGTGGGACAAAAAGTCCAAGAGACCCAGTACTTC
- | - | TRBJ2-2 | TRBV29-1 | CSVEDISVDSGELTGELFF | TGCAGCGTTGAAGATATTTCAGTCGATTCAGGGGAGCTAACCGGGGAGCTGTTTTTT
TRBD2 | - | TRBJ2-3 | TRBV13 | CASSPRTSGPDTQYF | TGTGCCAGCAGCCCCCGGACTAGCGGGCCAGATACGCAGTATTTT
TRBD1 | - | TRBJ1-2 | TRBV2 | CASKGQMFGYTF | TGTGCCAGCAAGGGACAGATGTTTGGCTACACCTTC
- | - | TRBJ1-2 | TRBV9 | CASSVGSYGYTF | TGTGCCAGCAGCGTAGGTAGCTATGGCTACACCTTC
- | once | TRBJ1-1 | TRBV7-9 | CASSLSANTEAFF | TGTGCCAGCAGCTTATCAGCAAACACTGAAGCTTTCTTT
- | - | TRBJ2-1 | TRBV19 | CASSITVNNEQFF | TGTGCCAGTAGTATAACGGTGAACAATGAGCAGTTCTTC
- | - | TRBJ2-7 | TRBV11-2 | CASSLDSGSYEQYF | TGTGCCAGCAGCTTAGACTCGGGCTCCTACGAGCAGTACTTC
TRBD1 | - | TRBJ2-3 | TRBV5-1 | CASSLVAGGSRRNTDTQYF | TGCGCCAGCAGCCTTGTAGCAGGGGGATCCCGTAGAAACACAGATACGCAGTATTTT
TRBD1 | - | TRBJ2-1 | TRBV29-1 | CSVEDRQGYVF | TGCAGCGTTGAAGACCGACAGGGTTACGTCTTC
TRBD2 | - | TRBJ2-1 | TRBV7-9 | CASILAGADNEQFF | TGTGCCAGCATCCTAGCGGGAGCGGACAATGAGCAGTTCTTC
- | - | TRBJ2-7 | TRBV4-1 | CASSLEPGLAVEQYF | TGCGCCAGCAGCCTCGAGCCGGGCTTAGCTGTCGAGCAGTACTTC
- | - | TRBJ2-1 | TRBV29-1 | CSVELVWGHNEQFF | TGCAGCGTTGAACTGGTCTGGGGACACAATGAGCAGTTCTTC
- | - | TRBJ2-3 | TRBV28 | CASWRDGYLDTQYF | TGTGCCAGCTGGCGTGATGGGTACCTAGATACGCAGTATTTT
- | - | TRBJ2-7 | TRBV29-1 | CSVVTRIRSYEQYF | TGCAGCGTTGTAACACGGATCCGCTCCTACGAGCAGTACTTC
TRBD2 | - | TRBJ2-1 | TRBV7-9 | CASSSLAGGGQEQFF | TGTGCCAGCAGCTCACTAGCGGGAGGGGGGCAGGAGCAGTTCTTC
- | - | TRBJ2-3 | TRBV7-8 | CASSSGAGRTDTQYF | TGTGCCAGCAGCTCTGGGGCGGGTCGCACAGATACGCAGTATTTT
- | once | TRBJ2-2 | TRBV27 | CASRSGTGELFF | TGTGCCAGCAGATCGGGGACCGGGGAGCTGTTTTTT
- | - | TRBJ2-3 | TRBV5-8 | CASSGGGMSTDTQYF | TGTGCCAGCAGCGGAGGGGGGATGAGCACAGATACGCAGTATTTT
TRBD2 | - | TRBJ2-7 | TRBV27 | CASSSGGGSYEQYF | TGTGCCAGCAGTTCGGGGGGAGGGAGTTACGAGCAGTACTTC
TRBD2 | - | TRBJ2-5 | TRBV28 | CASRPPSGRRETQYF | TGTGCCAGCAGGCCCCCTAGCGGGAGGCGAGAGACCCAGTACTTC
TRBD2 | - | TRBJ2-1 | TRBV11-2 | CASSQRLAGNNEQFF | TGTGCCAGCAGCCAAAGACTAGCGGGAAACAATGAGCAGTTCTTC
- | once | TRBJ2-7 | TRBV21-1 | CASSVIRDPVSYEQYF | TGTGCCAGCAGCGTAATCCGGGACCCAGTCTCCTACGAGCAGTACTTC
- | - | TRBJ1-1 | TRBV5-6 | CASSWAPENLNTEAFF | TGTGCCAGCAGTTGGGCCCCCGAGAATTTGAACACTGAAGCTTTCTTT
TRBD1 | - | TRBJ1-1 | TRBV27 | CASSGQGPYTEAFF | TGTGCCAGCAGTGGACAGGGGCCTTACACTGAAGCTTTCTTT
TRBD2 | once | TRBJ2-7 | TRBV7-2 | CASSPGLVRYEQYF | TGTGCCAGCAGCCCGGGACTAGTGCGCTACGAGCAGTACTTC
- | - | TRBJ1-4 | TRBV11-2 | CASSLDVWQSGEKLFF | TGTGCCAGCAGCTTAGATGTGTGGCAGAGTGGGGAAAAACTGTTTTTT
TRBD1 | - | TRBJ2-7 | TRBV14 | CASSPTGQGAYEQYF | TGTGCCAGCAGCCCCACGGGACAGGGGGCCTACGAGCAGTACTTC
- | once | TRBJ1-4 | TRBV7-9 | CASSLWGEKLFF | TGTGCCAGCAGCTTATGGGGTGAAAAACTGTTTTTT
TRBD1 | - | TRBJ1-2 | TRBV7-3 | CASSQTGGDGYTF | TGTGCCAGCAGCCAAACAGGGGGCGATGGCTACACCTTC
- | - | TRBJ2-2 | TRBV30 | CASDSVNTGELFF | TGTGCCTCAGATAGCGTGAACACCGGGGAGCTGTTTTTT
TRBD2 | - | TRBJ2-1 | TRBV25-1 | CASSDTGGLAGEVEQFF | TGTGCCAGCAGTGACACCGGTGGACTAGCGGGGGAGGTTGAGCAGTTCTTC
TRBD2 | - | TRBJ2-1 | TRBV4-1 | CASSQYGGSFNEQFF | TGCGCCAGCAGCCAATACGGCGGGAGCTTCAATGAGCAGTTCTTC
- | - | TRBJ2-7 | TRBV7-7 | CASSLSLTYEQYF | TGTGCCAGCAGCTTATCCCTCACCTACGAGCAGTACTTC
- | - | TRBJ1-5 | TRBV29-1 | CSVASGGLNQPQHF | TGCAGCGTTGCATCGGGAGGCCTCAATCAGCCCCAGCATTTT
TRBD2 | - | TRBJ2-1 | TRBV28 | CASSFNPVLAGGYNEQFF | TGTGCCAGCAGTTTTAATCCGGTACTAGCGGGAGGATACAATGAGCAGTTCTTC
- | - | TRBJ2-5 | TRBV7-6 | CASSLRPERGEQETQYF | TGTGCCAGCAGCTTAAGGCCGGAGCGTGGCGAACAAGAGACCCAGTACTTC
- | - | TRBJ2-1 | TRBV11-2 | CASSKRPGKLWNEQFF | TGTGCCAGCAGCAAGCGCCCCGGGAAACTGTGGAATGAGCAGTTCTTC
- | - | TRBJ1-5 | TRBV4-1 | CASSQVKGHQPQHF | TGCGCCAGCAGCCAAGTAAAGGGCCATCAGCCCCAGCATTTT
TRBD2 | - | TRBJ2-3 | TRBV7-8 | CASSSGFGAGETDTQYF | TGTGCCAGCAGCTCAGGCTTCGGGGCGGGAGAGACAGATACGCAGTATTTT
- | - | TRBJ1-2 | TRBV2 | CASSETLSHYGYTF | TGTGCCAGCAGTGAAACCCTATCCCACTATGGCTACACCTTC
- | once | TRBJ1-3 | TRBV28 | CASSLGGSGNTIYF | TGTGCCAGCAGTTTGGGGGGAAGTGGAAACACCATATATTTT
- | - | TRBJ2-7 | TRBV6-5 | CASSDSSYEQYF | TGTGCCAGCAGTGACAGCTCCTACGAGCAGTACTTC
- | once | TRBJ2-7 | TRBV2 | CASLTGRYEQYF | TGTGCCAGCCTGACAGGTCGCTACGAGCAGTACTTC
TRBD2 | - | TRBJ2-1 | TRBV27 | CASSLVAGGYNEQFF | TGTGCCAGCAGTTTGGTAGCGGGAGGTTACAATGAGCAGTTCTTC
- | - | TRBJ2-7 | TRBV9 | CASSVGEETYEQYF | TGTGCCAGCAGCGTTGGTGAGGAGACCTACGAGCAGTACTTC
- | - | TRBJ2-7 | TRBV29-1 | CSVKGDTYEQYF | TGCAGCGTTAAGGGAGACACCTACGAGCAGTACTTC
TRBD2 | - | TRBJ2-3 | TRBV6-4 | CASTPTSGKLTDTQYF | TGTGCCAGCACCCCGACTAGCGGGAAGTTAACAGATACGCAGTATTTT
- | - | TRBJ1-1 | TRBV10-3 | CAISPDRNTEAFF | TGTGCCATCAGCCCCGACAGGAACACTGAAGCTTTCTTT
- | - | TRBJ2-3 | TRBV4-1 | CASSQGGRHTDTQYF | TGCGCCAGCAGCCAAGGAGGCAGGCACACAGATACGCAGTATTTT